The present T cell receptor (beta chain) was sequenced within a study of shared clonotypes between healthy human individuals. The method was immunoSEQ multiplex PCR; TCRdb's version includes in-frame clones alone and lacks a portion of them. The data contain 2 million to 2.5 million clones, roughly 93% of them singletons. Source material: naive CD4+ T cells from PBMCs. Subset described: CD45RA+ positively selected. The TCR comes from a man in his late teens or twenties in good health. Some clones in this sample may be carry-over from other donors' samples.

In DNA, the CDR3 is TGTGCCAGCTCCTGGGGGACTAGCTCCACAGATACGCAGTATTTT. The encoded protein is CASSWGTSSTDTQYF. The chain has TRBV27 and TRBJ2-3, with 9 bases identical to TRBD2. With V trimmed by 8 bases and J by 2 bases, 8 bases remained unmatched. This CDR3 region has 15 residues. Germline V gene sequence: CDR1 MNHEY, CDR2 SMNVEV (reference sequence).